This is a list of T cell receptor beta chains from one sample in a study of T and B cells in COVID-19 patients. MiXCR, applied by TCRdb to the multiplex PCR reads, yields one record per CDR3 protein. The sample lists around 8,000 distinct CDR3 sequences; 26% were seen once. The sample taken for sequencing was blood. These receptors originate from a human donor with active COVID-19. The CDR3 runs from the conserved cysteine through the conserved F or W. The D gene is left open where the match is weak. Expanded clones are given a class, and other clones once, few, many or no size at all.

j_call clone_size v_call d_call cdr3_nt cdr3_aa
TRBJ2-1 medium-sized TRBV15 . TGTGCCACCAGCAGAGGTGGGTTAGCGGAAAATGAGCAGTTCTTC CATSRGGLAENEQFF
TRBJ2-5 . TRBV11-2 . TGTGCCAGCAGCTTTCGCAGGGACGTAGGAGAGACCCAGTACTTC CASSFRRDVGETQYF
TRBJ2-1 . TRBV5-6 . TGTGCCAGCACCGTTGCAGGGTATGAGCAGTTCTTC CASTVAGYEQFF
TRBJ1-4 medium-sized TRBV30 . TGTGCCTGGAGAAGGCAGAATAATGAAAAACTGTTTTTT CAWRRQNNEKLFF
TRBJ2-1 many TRBV13 TRBD1 TGTGCCAGCAGCCGACTCGGACAGGGGGCAATCAATGAGCAGTTCTTC CASSRLGQGAINEQFF
TRBJ1-1 few TRBV6-1 . TGTGCCAGCAGGGCTAGGGTCTCGGGGAACACTGAAGCTTTCTTT CASRARVSGNTEAFF
TRBJ2-7 medium-sized TRBV27 TRBD1 TGTGCCAGCAGCCACTCCCCGGGACAGTCCCTCTACGAGCAGTACTTC CASSHSPGQSLYEQYF
TRBJ2-2 few TRBV12-3/TRBV12-4 . TGTGCCAGCAGTTTAATGGGGGCCGGGGAGCTGTTTTTT CASSLMGAGELFF
TRBJ1-5 . TRBV6-2/TRBV6-3 . TGTGCCAGCAGCGGAGGCCTAAACAATCAGCCCCAGCATTTT CASSGGLNNQPQHF
TRBJ2-7 few TRBV4-2 TRBD2 TGTGCCAGCAGCCAAAGACTAGCGGGAGAATACGAGCAGTACTTC CASSQRLAGEYEQYF
TRBJ2-2 medium-sized TRBV15 TRBD2 TGTGCCACCAGCCGACCCGGGACTAGTCTAACCGGGGAGCTGTTTTTT CATSRPGTSLTGELFF
TRBJ1-6 . TRBV6-2/TRBV6-3 TRBD1 TGTGCCAGCAGTGACCGGACAGGGAGCAATTCACCCCTCCACTTT CASSDRTGSNSPLHF
TRBJ1-2 . TRBV7-2 . TGTGCCAGCAGCTTAGACGGGGGGGTGCGGGGCTACACCTTC CASSLDGGVRGYTF
TRBJ1-1 few TRBV19 . TGTGCCAGTAGCAAGACAGGATATACAACTGAAGCTTTCTTT CASSKTGYTTEAFF
TRBJ1-6 medium-sized TRBV19 TRBD1 TGTGCCAGTACCAACGGACAGGGGAATTCACCCCTCCACTTT CASTNGQGNSPLHF
TRBJ2-1 few TRBV5-1 TRBD2 TGCGCCAGCAGGGGAACGGCGGGAGGTGTAGATGAGCAGTTCTTC CASRGTAGGVDEQFF
TRBJ1-1 . TRBV27 . TGTGCCAGCAGTTCATCCTGGACGGTGAACACTGAAGCTTTCTTT CASSSSWTVNTEAFF
TRBJ1-6 few TRBV12-3/TRBV12-4 . TGTGCCAGCAGTTTTCGGACAACGTCCCGCTCCTATAATTCACCCCTCCACTTT CASSFRTTSRSYNSPLHF
TRBJ2-2 . TRBV29-1 TRBD2 TGCAGCGTTGTCCGCGGGACTAGCGGGAGGTTCACCGGGGAGCTGTTTTTT CSVVRGTSGRFTGELFF
TRBJ2-3 medium-sized TRBV6-5 . TGTGCCAGCAGGGACCCGGGACTTAGTGGCACAGATACGCAGTATTTT CASRDPGLSGTDTQYF
TRBJ1-1 . TRBV6-5 . TGTGCCAGCAGTTACCTAGCGAACACTGAAGCTTTCTTT CASSYLANTEAFF
TRBJ1-3 few TRBV6-1 TRBD1 TGTGCCAGCAGTGACGAGGACAGGTCTGGAAACACCATATATTTT CASSDEDRSGNTIYF
TRBJ1-4 . TRBV5-6 . TGTGCCAGCAGCGAGGGGGTTAATGAAAAACTGTTTTTT CASSEGVNEKLFF
TRBJ2-1 medium-sized TRBV19 TRBD2 TGTGCCAGTAGTATAGGGACTAGCGGGAGGGCCTCCTACAATGAGCAGTTCTTC CASSIGTSGRASYNEQFF
TRBJ1-6 . TRBV6-1 . TGTGCCAGTTCCCTCCTGGGCCCCCCCCTATTCTTT CASSLLGPPLFF
TRBJ2-5 . TRBV4-2 . TGTGCCAGCATGGACTACGAGGACACCCAGTACTTC CASMDYEDTQYF
TRBJ1-3 . TRBV5-6 . TGTGCCAGCAGCTTGGTGGGGGCGACAGATTTT CASSLVGATDF
TRBJ1-1 few TRBV6-4 . TGTGCCAGCAGCGAGACTCAACAGGGTAGAGCTTTCTTT CASSETQQGRAFF
TRBJ2-7 few TRBV7-6 . TGTGCCAGCAGCTTAGCCTCTGACGGACCTCGGAACGAGCAGTACTTC CASSLASDGPRNEQYF
TRBJ2-3 . TRBV7-9 . TGTGCCAGCAGCCGTGGAAGCGCGCCTGACGATACGCAGTATTTT CASSRGSAPDDTQYF
TRBJ2-7 . TRBV20-1 . TGCAGTGGAAGGACGGGGTACTACGAGCAGTACTTC CSGRTGYYEQYF
TRBJ2-5 . TRBV7-2 TRBD2 TGTGCCAGCAGCTTAGTTCCCGCGGGAGCAGAGACCCAGTACTTC CASSLVPAGAETQYF
TRBJ2-7 medium-sized TRBV11-1 TRBD1 TGTGCCAGCAGCTTAACACAGGGGTACGAGCAGTACTTC CASSLTQGYEQYF
TRBJ2-1 medium-sized TRBV19 . TGTGCCAGTAGTAGTCATGGGAGGAATGAGCAGTTCTTC CASSSHGRNEQFF
TRBJ2-1 few TRBV6-2/TRBV6-3 . TGTGCCAGCAGTCTCGTGGAAAAGCAGTTCTTC CASSLVEKQFF
TRBJ2-7 many TRBV15 TRBD2 TGTGCCACCAGCCGAATACTAGCGGACGAGCAGTACTTC CATSRILADEQYF
TRBJ1-5 . TRBV18 . TGTGCCAGCTCACTCGAAGGATTTAGCAATCAGCCCCAGCATTTT CASSLEGFSNQPQHF
TRBJ1-4 many TRBV27 . TGTGCCAGCTCCAGGAGGGGTCATGAAAAACTGTTTTTT CASSRRGHEKLFF
TRBJ2-2 . TRBV6-5 . TGTGCCAGCGCCCTCCCACACCGGGAGCTGTTTTTT CASALPHRELFF
TRBJ1-4 many TRBV27 . TGTGCCAGCAGTACCCACAGCGGGGGGAATGAAAAACTGTTTTTT CASSTHSGGNEKLFF
TRBJ1-5 medium-sized TRBV6-1 . TGTGCCGTCGAGCACGGGGATAGCAATCAGCCCCAGCATTTT CAVEHGDSNQPQHF
TRBJ1-1 many TRBV19 TRBD1 TGTGCCAGTAGTCCCAGGGGGAGCGGGAGAAACACTGAAGCTTTCTTT CASSPRGSGRNTEAFF
TRBJ2-5 medium-sized TRBV29-1 . TGCAGCGTTGACCGGGACAACACCCAAGAGACCCAGTACTTC CSVDRDNTQETQYF
TRBJ2-7 few TRBV5-6 TRBD2 TGTGCCAGCAGCTTCGGACTAGCGGGGGGGGGGTACGAGCAGTACTTC CASSFGLAGGGYEQYF
TRBJ1-1 . TRBV12-3/TRBV12-4 TRBD1 TGTGCCAGCACCAACACAGGGGGCACTGAAGCTTTCTTT CASTNTGGTEAFF
TRBJ1-5 medium-sized TRBV19 . TGTGCCAGTAGTGCACAGAAGATGTTCTCCTATCAGCCCCAGCATTTT CASSAQKMFSYQPQHF
TRBJ2-7 many TRBV12-3/TRBV12-4 TRBD1 TGTGCCAGCCTACGGGACAGATCCTACGAGCAGTACTTC CASLRDRSYEQYF
TRBJ1-2 few TRBV27 . TGTGCCAGCAGTTTTCGCCTAGGGGATGGCTACACCTTC CASSFRLGDGYTF
TRBJ2-5 . TRBV11-2 . TGTGCCAGCAGCTTAGGCGTGGCAGAAGAGACCCAGTACTTC CASSLGVAEETQYF
TRBJ2-3 medium-sized TRBV7-6 TRBD2 TGTGCCAGCAGCTTAGTAGCGGGGGGTGGGGGTACGCAGTATTTT CASSLVAGGGGTQYF
TRBJ1-2 many TRBV19 . TGTGCCAGTAGTCCCCTCCGGGACACTAACTATGGCTACACCTTC CASSPLRDTNYGYTF
TRBJ2-7 . TRBV6-4 TRBD2 TGTGCCAGCAGTAACACCTTTGGCGGGGGCGAGCAGTACTTC CASSNTFGGGEQYF
TRBJ2-3 . TRBV20-1 TRBD2 TGCAGTGCTAGAGATACAGCGGGACTAGCGGGAGTGGCGCAGTATTTT CSARDTAGLAGVAQYF
TRBJ2-7 . TRBV18 TRBD1 TGTGCCAGCTCACACCGGGACAGGCCCTACGAGCAGTACTTC CASSHRDRPYEQYF
TRBJ2-7 . TRBV10-3 TRBD2 TGTGCCATCAGTGAGTCGATGACTAGCGGGAGGCGCCTGGGCTACGAGCAGTACTTC CAISESMTSGRRLGYEQYF